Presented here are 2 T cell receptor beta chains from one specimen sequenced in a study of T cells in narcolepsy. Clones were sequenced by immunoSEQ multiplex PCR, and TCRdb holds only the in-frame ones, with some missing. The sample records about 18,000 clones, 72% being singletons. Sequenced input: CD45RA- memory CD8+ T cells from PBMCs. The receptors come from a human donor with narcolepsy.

The chain's CDR3 is CAWSEETSGRRATQYF. Written as DNA, the CDR3 is TGTGCCTGGAGTGAAGAGACTAGCGGACGCAGGGCCACGCAGTATTTT. The rearrangement joins TRBV30 to TRBJ2-3, with TRBD2 matching over 9 bases. J gave up 9 bases and V 1 base, and 14 bases lay outside the gene matches. The germline V gene has CDR1 GTSNPN and CDR2 SVGIG (reference sequence). The CDR3 is made up of 16 amino acids.

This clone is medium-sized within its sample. CDR3 coding DNA: TGTGCCAGCAGCAGGGGGAGTCAGCCCCAGCATTTT. Amino acids: CASSRGSQPQHF. This chain connects TRBV7-9 to TRBJ1-5; D may be TRBD1 (6 bases). The ends were cut back, 5 bases at V and 6 bases at J, with 8 bases in the middle. Germline values: CDR1 SEHNR, CDR2 FQNEAQ (reference sequence). This CDR3 contains 12 residues.